The 32 T cell receptor beta chains below come from one sample, sequenced in a study of chemoradiotherapy in HPV16-positive cancers. TCRdb's table, derived via immunoSEQ multiplex PCR, lists solely in-frame clones and lacks some. The table lists tens of thousands of clones, about 87% of them singletons, with approximately 5.8% in the top ten. The material was blood, obtained from a patient who underwent chemoradiotherapy. The receptors originated from a human donor with HPV-associated anogenital cancer.

The chain joins TRBV29-1 to TRBJ2-3; TRBD2 matches at 7 bases. This CDR3 spans 11 amino acids. The V gene's germline CDR1 is SQVTM and CDR2 ANQGSEA. Losses at the gene ends were 7 bases for V and 7 bases for J; bases not matched to a gene: 5. CDR3 region: CSGLLANTQYF. CDR3 DNA sequence: TGCAGCGGCCTACTAGCGAATACGCAGTATTTT.

The chain links TRBV30 to TRBJ1-4, with no clear D. CDR1 GTSNPN and CDR2 SVGIG come from the germline V gene (reference sequence). CDR3 length equals 14 residues. The V end was cut by 1 base, the J end by 5 bases, with 11 bases between. Here the CDR3 DNA reads TGTGCCTGGAGTGCTGGCAGCACCAATGAAAAACTGTTTTTT. Translating gives CAWSAGSTNEKLFF.

The J gene is TRBJ2-2, the V gene TRBV5-5; TRBD1 aligns across 7 bases. The CDR3 is 15 residues long. V lost 9 bases and J lost 4; bases outside the gene matches: 12. Per germline, CDR1 SGHKS and CDR2 YYEKEE (reference sequence). This chain's CDR3 is CATRGQVGFTGELFF. The CDR3 DNA sequence: TGTGCCACCCGAGGACAGGTGGGGTTCACCGGGGAGCTGTTTTTT.

The V and J genes are TRBV7-8 and TRBJ2-3; TRBD1 matches 9 bases. V shed 1 base, J shed 2 bases, and the junction held 4 bases outside the gene matches. This CDR3 spans 16 amino acids. Germline loops: CDR1 SGHVS, CDR2 FQNEAQ. This chain's CDR3 is CASSLGGTGNTDTQYF. CDR3 DNA: TGTGCCAGCAGCTTAGGGGGGACAGGGAACACAGATACGCAGTATTTT.

The V call is TRBV27, the J call TRBJ1-2; 9 nucleotides align to TRBD1. The germline V gene has CDR1 MNHEY and CDR2 SMNVEV (reference sequence). V trimming: 2 bases; J trimming: 0 bases; junction bases outside the gene matches: 10. This CDR3 spans 18 amino acids. The CDR3 loop reads CASSLAADRGRSNYGYTF. The CDR3 nucleotides read TGTGCCAGCAGTTTAGCTGCGGACAGGGGAAGGTCTAACTATGGCTACACCTTC.

This chain uses TRBV2 with TRBJ1-5; D is uncertain. Trimming stripped 4 bases from V and 3 bases from J, with 10 bases between. Germline V CDR1 and CDR2: SNHLY, FYNNEI. The CDR3 extends over 14 amino acids. The CDR3 is CASSGGDHNQPQHF. The CDR3 region has the DNA TGTGCCAGCAGTGGTGGGGATCACAATCAGCCCCAGCATTTT.

This chain uses TRBV10-3 with TRBJ2-3, with 8 bases lining up with TRBD2. In germline, CDR1 is ENHRY, CDR2 SYGVKD. This CDR3 is built from 12 residues. V trimming: 7 bases; J trimming: 4 bases; junction bases outside the gene matches: 1. CDR3 residues: CAINGGADTQYF. For the CDR3, the DNA is TGTGCCATCAACGGGGGGGCAGATACGCAGTATTTT.

V gene TRBV30 combines with J gene TRBJ1-4; tentative D call: TRBD1 (5 bases). The V end was cut by 5 bases, the J end by 0 bases, with 22 bases between. CDR1 and CDR2 (germline): GTSNPN, SVGIG (reference sequence). The CDR3 runs 18 residues. In DNA, the CDR3 is TGTGCCTGGGCCCCCCTGGGGTTAACAGGTGCAACTAATGAAAAACTGTTTTTT. Its translation is CAWAPLGLTGATNEKLFF.

The V call is TRBV11-2, the J call TRBJ2-5; 10 positions agree with TRBD2. The ends lost 5 bases at V and 5 bases at J; junction bases unmatched: 11. Germline values: CDR1 SGHAT, CDR2 FQNNGV. CDR3 length equals 16 residues. CDR3 nucleotide sequence: TGTGCCAGCAGCCAAGATCCAGCGGGGGGGCCGGAGACCCAGTACTTC. Translating gives CASSQDPAGGPETQYF.

This rearrangement joins TRBV10-3 to TRBJ2-1; TRBD1 aligns across 10 bases. Germline V gene sequence: CDR1 ENHRY, CDR2 SYGVKD. Trimming cost V 8 bases and J 12 bases; bases outside gene matches: 7. This CDR3 has 12 amino acids. CDR3 sequence (DNA): TGTGCCATCGGGACAGGGGATATAGGGCAGTTCTTC. Amino acids: CAIGTGDIGQFF.

V gene TRBV2 combines with J gene TRBJ1-3; TRBD1 aligns across 11 bases. Germline V lookup: CDR1 SNHLY, CDR2 FYNNEI. This CDR3 has 15 residues. J gave up 4 bases and V 4 bases, and 3 bases lay outside the gene matches. This CDR3 reads CASSVRTGGGNTIYF. In nucleotides, the CDR3 is TGTGCCAGCAGTGTACGGACAGGGGGCGGAAACACCATATATTTT.

The V gene is TRBV2, the J gene TRBJ2-1, with a possible D match to TRBD2 (6 bases). V was clipped by 8 bases and J by 0 bases, with 17 bases between them. The CDR3 covers 16 residues. Germline lookup yields CDR1 SNHLY and CDR2 FYNNEI. The CDR3 sequence is CASVPGGKNSYNEQFF. In DNA, the CDR3 is TGTGCCAGCGTCCCTGGGGGGAAAAACTCCTACAATGAGCAGTTCTTC.

V gene TRBV28 combines with J gene TRBJ1-1; D is perhaps TRBD1 (5 bases). The V end lost 7 bases, the J end lost 11 bases, and 17 bases lay between the germline ends. Germline V gene sequence: CDR1 MDHEN, CDR2 SYDVKM. This CDR3 has 12 amino acids. This CDR3 reads CASNLGGRAAFF. As DNA, the CDR3 is TGTGCCAGCAACCTCGGAGGCAGGGCTGCTTTCTTT.

This rearrangement joins TRBV6-5 to TRBJ1-2; no definite D call. This CDR3 has 13 amino acids. Germline V CDR1 and CDR2: MNHEY, SVGAGI. V was pared by 5 bases and J by 6 bases, with 13 bases between. The CDR3 region is CASSRELTNGYTF. CDR3 nucleotide sequence: TGTGCCAGCAGTAGGGAACTGACGAATGGCTACACCTTC.

V is TRBV4-1 and J is TRBJ1-2; D is unclear. The length of the CDR3 is 14 residues. Trimming took off 2 bases at V and 4 bases at J, with 11 bases between the two ends. Looked up from germline, CDR1 is MGHRA and CDR2 is YSYEKL. CDR3 in amino acids: CASSQPLNLYGYTF. The CDR3 bases are TGCGCCAGCAGCCAACCCTTGAACCTCTATGGCTACACCTTC.

The chain is built from TRBV6-5 and TRBJ2-7; no firm D call. Germline V lookup: CDR1 MNHEY, CDR2 SVGAGI. V was cut by 9 bases and J by 3 bases, with 15 bases left in between. The CDR3 covers 13 residues. The CDR3: CASARASDYEQYF. DNA of the CDR3: TGTGCCAGTGCTAGAGCATCGGACTACGAGCAGTACTTC.

The count of this clone is one. The chain carries TRBV7-2 and TRBJ1-2; D is uncertain. This CDR3 has 15 amino acids. The V and J ends lost 2 bases and 4 bases respectively, with 14 bases between them. Germline CDR1 and CDR2: SGHTA and FQGNSA. CDR3 in DNA: TGTGCCAGCAGCTTATCCCCAGAGCCTTTCTATGGCTACACCTTC. Translation: CASSLSPEPFYGYTF.

V is TRBV18 and J is TRBJ1-1, with 10 bases aligning to TRBD1. Germline lookup yields CDR1 KGHSH and CDR2 LQKENI. The CDR3 consists of 16 residues. Trimming at V came to 2 bases and at J to 12 bases, leaving 15 bases not matched to a gene. The DNA of the CDR3 is TGTGCCAGCTCACCAACTCCGGGACAGGGGCCTCCCGTGACTTTCTTT. Residues: CASSPTPGQGPPVTFF.

The V gene is TRBV6-5, the J gene TRBJ2-7, with a tentative D call TRBD1 (6 bases). This CDR3 region has 12 residues. Germline V gene data show CDR1 as MNHEY and CDR2 as SVGAGI. Trimming cost V 7 bases and J 2 bases, with 9 bases left between them. Written as DNA, the CDR3 is TGTGCCAGCAAGGGGGTTACCTACGAGCAGTACTTC. Its protein is CASKGVTYEQYF.

This sequence joins TRBV5-8 and TRBJ1-1, with TRBD1 matching 9 bases. This CDR3 is 17 amino acids long. The J segment lost 0 bases and the V segment lost 4 bases, leaving 10 bases of the junction unmatched. Germline V lookup: CDR1 SGHTS, CDR2 YDEGEE. The CDR3 DNA is TGTGCCAGCAGCGACGACAGGGGGGATGTTATGAACACTGAAGCTTTCTTT. Its protein is CASSDDRGDVMNTEAFF.

V is TRBV5-1 and J is TRBJ1-1; D is undetermined. This CDR3 spans 13 amino acids. V was clipped by 0 bases and J by 4 bases, with 7 bases between them. Per germline, CDR1 SGHRS and CDR2 YFSETQ. CDR3 nucleotide sequence: TGCGCCAGCAGCTTGGGGGCCGGCACTGAAGCTTTCTTT. Translation: CASSLGAGTEAFF.

This chain links TRBV2 with TRBJ2-5; TRBD2 agrees at 11 bases. The V segment lost 5 bases and the J segment 2 bases; nucleotides outside the gene matches: 10. CDR1 and CDR2 (germline): SNHLY, FYNNEI. The CDR3 covers 17 residues. The CDR3 region is CASSPRTGTSGQETQYF. The CDR3 DNA reads as TGTGCCAGCAGTCCACGGACCGGGACTAGCGGACAAGAGACCCAGTACTTC.

The sample holds a few counts of this clone. This rearrangement joins TRBV5-6 to TRBJ1-5, with a possible D match to TRBD1 (5 bases). The V and J ends lost 3 bases and 2 bases respectively, with 12 bases between them. Germline-derived CDR1 and CDR2 are SGHDT and YYEEEE. The CDR3 has 15 residues. This chain's CDR3 is CASSWGGGGNQPQHF. DNA of the CDR3: TGTGCCAGCAGCTGGGGGGGAGGCGGCAATCAGCCCCAGCATTTT.

The J gene is TRBJ2-3, the V gene TRBV5-5; D is ambiguous. The length of the CDR3 is 15 residues. V was pared by 1 base and J by 1 base, with 10 bases between. From germline, CDR1 is SGHKS and CDR2 YYEKEE (reference sequence). The CDR3 nucleotides read TGTGCCAGCAGCTTGAATTTCGGTGGCACAGATACGCAGTATTTT. Translated: CASSLNFGGTDTQYF.

The rearrangement links TRBV4-2 to TRBJ1-3, with D possibly matching TRBD1 (5 bases). With 2 bases removed from V and 3 bases from J, the gap between germline ends came to 14 bases. CDR1 and CDR2 (germline): LGHNA, YNFKEQ. The CDR3 length is 16 residues. The CDR3 region is CASSQRSGVFGNTIYF. CDR3 DNA sequence: TGTGCCAGCAGCCAAAGGTCGGGGGTATTTGGAAACACCATATATTTT.

The chain couples TRBV7-2 to TRBJ2-4; 9 bases align to TRBD1. The V gene's germline CDR1 is SGHTA and CDR2 FQGNSA. V lost 1 base and J lost 4; bases outside the gene matches: 14. The CDR3 has 19 amino acids. This CDR3 reads CASSLGVRDRVILKNIQYF. In DNA form, the CDR3 reads TGTGCCAGCAGCTTAGGAGTCCGGGACAGGGTCATCTTGAAAAACATTCAGTACTTC.

This chain joins TRBV12-5 and TRBJ1-1, with a possible D match to TRBD1 (6 bases). This CDR3 is 13 amino acids long. Germline assignment: CDR1 LGHNT and CDR2 FRNRAP. Trimming cost V 6 bases and J 4 bases, with 12 bases left between them. The CDR3 region is CASGRGGGTEAFF. Here the CDR3 DNA reads TGTGCTAGTGGAAGGGGGGGAGGCACTGAAGCTTTCTTT.

The chain uses TRBV10-3 and TRBJ1-6; 7 bases match TRBD1. V gave up 6 bases and J gave up 10 bases; unmatched junction bases: 9. In germline, CDR1 is ENHRY, CDR2 SYGVKD. This CDR3 has 14 residues. The CDR3 loop reads CAIRQGQSRSPLHF. The DNA for the CDR3 is TGTGCCATCAGGCAGGGACAGTCCAGGTCACCCCTCCACTTT.

The V and J genes are TRBV18 and TRBJ1-2, with 9 bases identical to TRBD1. CDR1 is KGHSH and CDR2 is LQKENI in the germline V gene. The V segment lost 4 bases and the J segment 0 bases; nucleotides outside the gene matches: 3. The CDR3 consists of 15 residues. The CDR3 region has the DNA TGTGCCAGCTCACTGGGACAGGGTCCTAACTATGGCTACACCTTC. As protein: CASSLGQGPNYGYTF. Using reference TRBV18 and TRBJ1-2 for the parts outside the CDR3, the full variable domain is NAGVMQNPRHLVRRRGQEARLRCSPMKGHSHVYWYRQLPEEGLKFMVYLQKENIIDESGMPKERFSAEFPKEGPSILRIQQVVRGDSAAYFCASSLGQGPNYGYTFGSGTRLTVV.

Here the CDR3 DNA reads TGTGCCAGCAGCTTTACCCGGGACAGCGCCTACGAGCAGTACTTC. Protein sequence: CASSFTRDSAYEQYF. The V and J genes are TRBV11-2 and TRBJ2-7; 7 nucleotides align to TRBD1. The germline V gene encodes CDR1 SGHAT and CDR2 FQNNGV. V was clipped by 3 bases and J by 2 bases; unmatched bases: 7. There are 15 residues in the CDR3.

The chain has TRBV5-4 and TRBJ1-6; perhaps TRBD1 as D (6 bases). Trimming left V 2 bases short and J 7 bases short, with 13 bases between. The length of the CDR3 is 15 residues. Germline CDR1 is SGHNT and CDR2 is YYREEE (reference sequence). CDR3 in amino acids: CASSFSRGQNSPLHF. The CDR3 region has the DNA TGTGCCAGCAGCTTTTCCCGGGGGCAGAATTCACCCCTCCACTTT.

V is TRBV7-7 and J is TRBJ2-5; no definite D call. V lost 5 bases and J 6 bases, leaving 13 bases between the germline ends. The length of the CDR3 is 13 residues. Germline CDR1 SSHAT, CDR2 FNYEAQ (reference sequence). The DNA for the CDR3 is TGTGCCAGCAGCGAAAATATCGGAAAGACCCAGTACTTC. Its translation: CASSENIGKTQYF.